This is a list of T cell receptor beta chains from one sample in a study of beta chain features in type 1 diabetes. The data were produced by immunoSEQ multiplex PCR, yet TCRdb's version contains in-frame clones alone and is incomplete. The table includes 350,000 to 400,000 clones, 10% to 15% detected once. The sample comprised naive CD4+ T cells from blood. These receptors were collected from a woman aged 18-30 years with type 1 diabetes. CDR3s include the opening cysteine and the closing phenylalanine or tryptophan. Each record gives: V gene, J gene, D gene, clone size, CDR3 protein, CDR3 DNA. A D gene is named only where the DNA matches it firmly. Rows may omit the clone size; those that give it use once, few, many or a size class.

TRBV5-1	TRBJ2-1	TRBD1	few	CASSLGGVSSYNEQFF	TGCGCCAGCAGCTTAGGGGGCGTGAGCTCCTACAATGAGCAGTTCTTC
TRBV25-1	TRBJ1-4	TRBD1	few	CASSSTGQINEKLFF	TGTGCCAGCAGTTCCACGGGACAGATTAATGAAAAACTGTTTTTT
TRBV5-4	TRBJ2-3	NA	once	CASSLGGTQGRAQYF	TGTGCCAGCAGCTTGGGGGGGACTCAAGGAAGGGCGCAGTATTTT
TRBV5-1	TRBJ1-6	NA	NA	CASSLGDSPLHF	TGCGCCAGCAGCCTGGGAGATTCACCCCTCCACTTT
TRBV10-3	TRBJ2-4	TRBD1	few	CATRTGFGGNIQYF	TGTGCCACTAGGACAGGTTTTGGGGGAAACATTCAGTACTTC
TRBV11-2	TRBJ2-7	NA	NA	CASSIDRTFF	TGTGCCAGCAGCATTGATAGGACTTTTTTC
TRBV19	TRBJ2-1	TRBD1	NA	CASSIRTGSNEQFF	TGTGCCAGTAGTATCCGGACAGGGAGCAATGAGCAGTTCTTC
TRBV29-1	TRBJ1-2	NA	few	CSVEARGGQNYGYTF	TGCAGCGTTGAAGCACGCGGGGGGCAGAACTATGGCTACACCTTC
TRBV4-3	TRBJ2-1	NA	few	CASSQEPGEYNEQFF	TGCGCCAGCAGCCAAGAACCGGGAGAGTACAATGAGCAGTTCTTC
TRBV4-3	TRBJ2-1	TRBD2	NA	CASSQDLRGERYNEQFF	TGCGCCAGCAGCCAAGACCTCCGGGGGGAGCGGTACAATGAGCAGTTCTTC
TRBV7-6	TRBJ1-1	NA	NA	CASSLAGSNMNTEAFF	TGTGCCAGCAGCTTAGCGGGGAGCAACATGAACACTGAAGCTTTCTTT
TRBV4-1	TRBJ2-1	TRBD2	NA	CASSLTGTTSSYNEQFF	TGCGCCAGCAGCCTGACCGGGACTACGAGCTCCTACAATGAGCAGTTCTTC
TRBV25-1	TRBJ2-7	TRBD1	few	CASTTGQILSEQYF	TGTGCCAGCACCACGGGACAGATTCTTTCCGAGCAGTACTTC
TRBV9	TRBJ2-7	TRBD1	NA	CASSPFGQGDEQYF	TGTGCCAGCAGCCCATTCGGACAGGGCGACGAGCAGTACTTC
TRBV5-1	TRBJ2-7	TRBD1	NA	CASSRDSTYEQYF	TGCGCCAGCAGCAGGGACAGTACCTACGAGCAGTACTTC
TRBV11-3	TRBJ1-2	TRBD1	NA	CASSGRQGNYGYTF	TGTGCCAGCAGCGGGCGACAGGGAAACTATGGCTACACCTTC
TRBV18	TRBJ2-7	TRBD1	NA	CASSPGQGGSHEQYF	TGTGCCAGCTCCCCCGGACAGGGGGGTTCTCACGAGCAGTACTTC
TRBV4-3	TRBJ2-2	NA	few	CASSQEGARAFAGELFF	TGCGCCAGCAGCCAAGAGGGGGCTCGGGCGTTCGCCGGGGAGCTGTTTTTT
TRBV19	TRBJ1-2	TRBD1	NA	CASHRDRGYGYTF	TGTGCCAGTCACCGGGACAGGGGTTATGGCTACACCTTC
TRBV7-9	TRBJ1-5	TRBD1	NA	CASSGYRGEQPQHF	TGTGCCAGCAGCGGATACAGGGGGGAGCAGCCCCAGCATTTT
TRBV5-1	TRBJ2-3	NA	few	CASSLSVGGGDTQYF	TGCGCCAGCAGCTTGTCCGTAGGTGGAGGTGATACGCAGTATTTT
TRBV6-1	TRBJ2-1	TRBD2	few	CASSSGTSGRDEQFF	TGTGCCAGCAGTTCAGGGACTAGCGGGAGAGATGAGCAGTTCTTC
TRBV5-6	TRBJ2-5	TRBD1	few	CASSLGYRGLQETQYF	TGTGCCAGCAGCTTAGGGTACAGGGGGCTCCAAGAGACCCAGTACTTC
TRBV19	TRBJ2-2	NA	NA	CASSLSPTAARELFF	TGTGCCAGTAGCCTTTCCCCGACGGCGGCAAGGGAGCTGTTTTTT
TRBV6-5	TRBJ2-4	NA	NA	CASSYTGTQRGNIQYF	TGTGCCAGCAGTTACACAGGCACCCAAAGGGGAAACATTCAGTACTTC
TRBV7-8	TRBJ1-4	TRBD1	few	CASTLPGGNEKLFF	TGTGCCAGCACCCTCCCAGGGGGTAATGAAAAACTGTTTTTT
TRBV7-7	TRBJ2-1	TRBD2	NA	CASSLAGGDEQFF	TGTGCTAGCAGCCTAGCGGGAGGCGATGAGCAGTTCTTC
TRBV29-1	TRBJ2-7	TRBD1	NA	CSVEKQGKGEQYF	TGCAGCGTTGAGAAACAGGGGAAGGGCGAGCAGTACTTC
TRBV9	TRBJ2-2	TRBD2	few	CASSVEVAGATGELFF	TGTGCCAGCAGCGTAGAGGTAGCGGGAGCCACCGGGGAGCTGTTTTTT
TRBV27	TRBJ1-2	NA	NA	CASSFLGTPVTF	TGTGCCAGCAGTTTCCTCGGGACTCCCGTCACCTTC
TRBV7-6	TRBJ2-3	NA	NA	CASSLATLGDTQYF	TGTGCCAGCAGCTTAGCGACCCTCGGGGATACGCAGTATTTT
TRBV21-1	TRBJ1-6	NA	few	CASSKTGKENSPLHF	TGTGCCAGCAGCAAAACGGGAAAGGAGAATTCACCCCTCCACTTT
TRBV30	TRBJ1-4	NA	few	CAFSRRLDSRRREKLFF	TGTGCCTTCTCCCGACGGCTGGACTCCCGAAGGAGAGAAAAACTGTTTTTT
TRBV5-4	TRBJ2-3	TRBD2	few	CASSLTSGLTDTQYF	TGTGCCAGCAGCTTGACTAGCGGTCTCACAGATACGCAGTATTTT
TRBV6-4	TRBJ1-2	NA	NA	CASSPFAGVKNYGYTF	TGTGCCAGCAGTCCTTTCGCAGGGGTCAAGAACTATGGCTACACCTTC
TRBV7-9	TRBJ2-5	NA	NA	CASSPRRGSPETQYF	TGTGCCAGCAGTCCCAGACGGGGGTCCCCCGAGACCCAGTACTTC
TRBV5-1	TRBJ2-7	TRBD2	few	CASSAGLASYEQYF	TGCGCCAGCAGCGCGGGACTAGCCTCCTACGAGCAGTACTTC
TRBV4-1	TRBJ1-4	NA	few	CASSQEVTVLNEKLFF	TGCGCCAGCAGCCAAGAAGTAACGGTCCTTAATGAAAAACTGTTTTTT
TRBV2	TRBJ2-1	NA	NA	CASSGRGYNEQFF	TGTGCCAGCAGTGGAAGAGGGTACAATGAGCAGTTCTTC
TRBV25-1	TRBJ2-1	TRBD1	NA	CASSKPGQGYNEQFF	TGTGCCAGCAGTAAACCGGGACAGGGGTACAATGAGCAGTTCTTC
TRBV2	TRBJ1-2	NA	few	CASSRDWGYTF	TGTGCCAGCAGTAGGGACTGGGGCTACACCTTC
TRBV2	TRBJ2-7	NA	NA	CASSLSPGEQYF	TGTGCCAGCAGCCTGAGTCCCGGCGAGCAGTACTTC
TRBV6-6	TRBJ2-5	TRBD2	few	CASSSPGGSTETQYF	TGTGCCAGCAGTTCTCCAGGCGGGAGCACCGAGACCCAGTACTTC
TRBV7-9	TRBJ1-1	TRBD1	few	CASNLAGGNTEAFF	TGTGCCAGCAACCTAGCAGGGGGAAACACTGAAGCTTTCTTT
TRBV4-1	TRBJ1-5	NA	few	CASSPWGEEGHQPQHF	TGCGCCAGCAGCCCGTGGGGCGAGGAGGGTCATCAGCCCCAGCATTTT
TRBV7-2	TRBJ2-5	TRBD2	few	CASIGTSGTGAQYF	TGTGCCAGCATCGGGACTAGCGGGACGGGGGCCCAGTACTTC
TRBV5-6	TRBJ2-7	TRBD2	NA	CASSLVGTNEQYF	TGTGCCAGCAGCTTGGTGGGGACTAACGAGCAGTACTTC
TRBV5-6	TRBJ2-1	NA	few	CASSVNNEQFF	TGTGCCAGCAGCGTAAACAATGAGCAGTTCTTC
TRBV19	TRBJ2-6	NA	few	CASSKPSSGANVLTF	TGTGCCAGTAGTAAGCCTAGCTCTGGGGCCAACGTCCTGACTTTC
TRBV19	TRBJ2-5	NA	NA	CASRTPPGETQYF	TGTGCCAGTAGAACCCCCCCCGGGGAGACCCAGTACTTC
TRBV4-1	TRBJ2-7	NA	few	CASSHLGRDPSYEQYF	TGCGCCAGCAGCCACCTGGGGCGGGACCCTTCCTACGAGCAGTACTTC
TRBV18	TRBJ2-7	NA	few	CASSPRVGGDEQYF	TGTGCCAGCTCACCCCGGGTAGGCGGCGACGAGCAGTACTTC
TRBV7-2	TRBJ2-5	TRBD1	few	CASSRDRAGETQYF	TGTGCCAGCAGCAGAGACAGGGCCGGGGAGACCCAGTACTTC
TRBV29-1	TRBJ1-1	TRBD1	few	CSATTGTGPTEAFF	TGCAGCGCCACAACTGGGACAGGGCCCACTGAAGCTTTCTTT
TRBV28	TRBJ2-3	TRBD2	NA	CASSPSIAGGLQYF	TGTGCCAGCAGTCCCTCCATAGCGGGAGGCTTGCAGTATTTT
TRBV7-2	TRBJ1-4	TRBD1	few	CASSPRTGREKLFF	TGTGCCAGCAGCCCAAGGACAGGGCGGGAAAAACTGTTTTTT
TRBV19	TRBJ1-1	NA	few	CASRDSNTEAFF	TGTGCCAGTAGAGACTCGAACACTGAAGCTTTCTTT